This is a list of T cell receptor beta chains from one sample in a study of T cell repertoires in cytomegalovirus infection. TCRdb reanalysed the reads using MiXCR and keeps one entry per CDR3 protein. This table has around 71,000 distinct CDR3 sequences, about 37% appearing once. Their recognized antigens are unknown. Sequenced here: CD8+ T cells from cultured PBMCs, sampled from culture after CMV antigen stimulation. Source of these receptors: a human donor in good health (CMV status not recorded). Some clones in this sample may be carry-over from other donors' samples. Both conserved end residues are part of each CDR3. Fields, in order: J gene, clone size, D gene, V gene, CDR3 protein, CDR3 DNA. A D gene is named only where the DNA matches it firmly. Not all rows give a size; the values are once, few, many and, for expanded clones, a class.

j_call: TRBJ1-5; clone_size: .; d_call: .; v_call: TRBV6-1; cdr3_aa: CASSEEPGNQPQHF; cdr3_nt: TGTGCCAGCAGTGAAGAACCAGGCAATCAGCCCCAGCATTTT
j_call: TRBJ1-1; clone_size: few; d_call: TRBD1; v_call: TRBV7-9; cdr3_aa: CASSLHAQTGGGDTEAFF; cdr3_nt: TGTGCCAGCAGCCTACACGCTCAGACAGGGGGCGGGGACACTGAAGCTTTCTTT
j_call: TRBJ2-7; clone_size: few; d_call: .; v_call: TRBV6-4; cdr3_aa: CASSERAGSYEQYF; cdr3_nt: TGTGCCAGCAGTGAACGAGCGGGCTCCTACGAGCAGTACTTC
j_call: TRBJ1-1; clone_size: .; d_call: TRBD1; v_call: TRBV7-6; cdr3_aa: CASSLVRQGALNTEAFF; cdr3_nt: TGTGCCAGCAGCTTAGTGAGACAGGGGGCCTTGAACACTGAAGCTTTCTTT
j_call: TRBJ2-2; clone_size: .; d_call: .; v_call: TRBV6-6; cdr3_aa: CASSALWDSNTGELFF; cdr3_nt: TGTGCCAGCAGTGCACTTTGGGACTCGAACACCGGGGAGCTGTTTTTT
j_call: TRBJ1-1; clone_size: .; d_call: .; v_call: TRBV7-4; cdr3_aa: CASSLDGEAFF; cdr3_nt: TGTGCCAGCAGCTTAGACGGGGAAGCTTTCTTT
j_call: TRBJ2-7; clone_size: .; d_call: .; v_call: TRBV7-2; cdr3_aa: CASSLGIGYEQYF; cdr3_nt: TGTGCCAGCAGCTTAGGTATTGGGTACGAGCAGTACTTC
j_call: TRBJ2-2; clone_size: .; d_call: .; v_call: TRBV12-3/TRBV12-4; cdr3_aa: CASSWDGSNTGELFF; cdr3_nt: TGTGCCAGCAGTTGGGACGGATCGAACACCGGGGAGCTGTTTTTT
j_call: TRBJ2-6; clone_size: few; d_call: .; v_call: TRBV7-9; cdr3_aa: CASSLGPGPSGANVLTF; cdr3_nt: TGTGCCAGCAGCTTAGGTCCAGGGCCCTCTGGGGCCAACGTCCTGACTTTC
j_call: TRBJ2-7; clone_size: .; d_call: .; v_call: TRBV19; cdr3_aa: CASSREVLTYEQYF; cdr3_nt: TGTGCCAGTAGTCGGGAAGTCTTAACCTACGAGCAGTACTTC
j_call: TRBJ2-7; clone_size: .; d_call: .; v_call: TRBV5-6; cdr3_aa: CASSFPDSTSYEQYF; cdr3_nt: TGTGCCAGCAGCTTCCCAGACTCTACCTCCTACGAGCAGTACTTC
j_call: TRBJ1-3; clone_size: many; d_call: .; v_call: TRBV25-1; cdr3_aa: CASSGPGGNTIYF; cdr3_nt: TGTGCCAGCAGTGGGCCAGGGGGAAACACCATATATTTT
j_call: TRBJ2-7; clone_size: .; d_call: TRBD2; v_call: TRBV4-2; cdr3_aa: CASNHSAAGGDYEQYF; cdr3_nt: TGTGCCAGCAACCATAGTGCTGCCGGGGGGGACTACGAGCAGTACTTC
j_call: TRBJ2-1; clone_size: many; d_call: .; v_call: TRBV7-9; cdr3_aa: CASSSNEPQGRSSYNEQFF; cdr3_nt: TGTGCCAGCAGCTCCAACGAACCACAGGGCAGGAGCTCCTACAATGAGCAGTTCTTC
j_call: TRBJ2-5; clone_size: .; d_call: .; v_call: TRBV2; cdr3_aa: CASSERGREFGPTQYF; cdr3_nt: TGTGCCAGCAGTGAAAGAGGAAGAGAGTTCGGTCCGACCCAGTACTTC
j_call: TRBJ2-3; clone_size: .; d_call: TRBD2; v_call: TRBV29-1; cdr3_aa: CSVEVPSGVTDTQYF; cdr3_nt: TGCAGCGTTGAGGTCCCTAGCGGGGTCACAGATACGCAGTATTTT
j_call: TRBJ2-3; clone_size: .; d_call: .; v_call: TRBV7-4; cdr3_aa: CASSLEPGGTRADTQYF; cdr3_nt: TGTGCCAGCAGCTTAGAGCCAGGGGGGACACGCGCAGATACGCAGTATTTT
j_call: TRBJ1-1; clone_size: once; d_call: .; v_call: TRBV12-3/TRBV12-4; cdr3_aa: CASSWGGRVREAFF; cdr3_nt: TGTGCCAGCAGTTGGGGGGGGCGGGTCCGGGAAGCTTTCTTT
j_call: TRBJ2-2; clone_size: .; d_call: .; v_call: TRBV3-1; cdr3_aa: CASSQDPVVRRRPGELFF; cdr3_nt: TGTGCCAGCAGCCAAGATCCGGTCGTTAGACGTCGACCCGGGGAGCTGTTTTTT
j_call: TRBJ1-1; clone_size: .; d_call: TRBD1; v_call: TRBV7-6; cdr3_aa: CASSLVLGGRGTGKSYTEAFF; cdr3_nt: TGTGCCAGCAGCTTAGTCCTAGGGGGAAGGGGGACAGGGAAGTCCTACACTGAAGCTTTCTTT
j_call: TRBJ2-7; clone_size: few; d_call: .; v_call: TRBV7-8; cdr3_aa: CASSPRLYEQYF; cdr3_nt: TGTGCCAGCAGCCCCCGCCTCTACGAGCAGTACTTC
j_call: TRBJ2-7; clone_size: .; d_call: TRBD1; v_call: TRBV6-5; cdr3_aa: CASTGQGSYEQYF; cdr3_nt: TGTGCCAGCACCGGACAGGGGTCCTACGAGCAGTACTTC
j_call: TRBJ1-1; clone_size: .; d_call: .; v_call: TRBV7-2; cdr3_aa: CASSPGGGSTEAFF; cdr3_nt: TGTGCCAGCAGCCCCGGCGGTGGTAGCACTGAAGCTTTCTTT
j_call: TRBJ1-1; clone_size: once; d_call: .; v_call: TRBV12-3/TRBV12-4; cdr3_aa: CASSFFGGRLLEAFF; cdr3_nt: TGTGCCAGCAGTTTTTTCGGCGGCAGGCTCCTTGAAGCTTTCTTT
j_call: TRBJ1-5; clone_size: .; d_call: .; v_call: TRBV27; cdr3_aa: CASSFPGRNQPQHF; cdr3_nt: TGTGCCAGCAGTTTCCCGGGACGTAATCAGCCCCAGCATTTT
j_call: TRBJ2-3; clone_size: .; d_call: .; v_call: TRBV7-9; cdr3_aa: CASSQARDTQYF; cdr3_nt: TGTGCCAGCAGTCAAGCCAGGGATACGCAGTATTTT
j_call: TRBJ1-2; clone_size: few; d_call: TRBD1; v_call: TRBV7-8; cdr3_aa: CASSLAPQGATNYGYTF; cdr3_nt: TGTGCCAGCAGCTTAGCCCCACAGGGGGCGACTAACTATGGCTACACCTTC
j_call: TRBJ1-6; clone_size: .; d_call: .; v_call: TRBV4-1; cdr3_aa: CASSQTQGPAALHF; cdr3_nt: TGCGCCAGCAGCCAAACACAGGGCCCCGCGGCCCTCCACTTT
j_call: TRBJ1-6; clone_size: few; d_call: .; v_call: TRBV6-2/TRBV6-3; cdr3_aa: CASSYSSSPLHF; cdr3_nt: TGTGCCAGCAGTTACTCGAGTTCACCCCTCCACTTT
j_call: TRBJ1-2; clone_size: .; d_call: .; v_call: TRBV7-6; cdr3_aa: CASSPSGGAHYGYTF; cdr3_nt: TGTGCCAGCAGCCCTAGCGGGGGCGCGCACTATGGCTACACCTTC
j_call: TRBJ1-1; clone_size: .; d_call: .; v_call: TRBV19; cdr3_aa: CASSIPGLELNTEAFF; cdr3_nt: TGTGCCAGTAGTATTCCGGGGTTGGAATTGAACACTGAAGCTTTCTTT
j_call: TRBJ2-5; clone_size: many; d_call: .; v_call: TRBV7-3; cdr3_aa: CASSLGGSSLETQYF; cdr3_nt: TGTGCCAGCAGCTTAGGGGGCTCCTCCCTTGAGACCCAGTACTTC
j_call: TRBJ2-7; clone_size: .; d_call: TRBD2; v_call: TRBV28; cdr3_aa: CASTDGGAYEQYF; cdr3_nt: TGTGCCAGCACTGACGGGGGGGCCTACGAGCAGTACTTC
j_call: TRBJ2-1; clone_size: .; d_call: .; v_call: TRBV15; cdr3_aa: CATSRDRSTYNEQFF; cdr3_nt: TGTGCCACCAGCAGAGACAGGTCCACCTACAATGAGCAGTTCTTC
j_call: TRBJ2-5; clone_size: .; d_call: TRBD2; v_call: TRBV7-9; cdr3_aa: CASSDSPSGGAETQYF; cdr3_nt: TGTGCCAGCAGCGACAGCCCTAGCGGGGGGGCGGAGACCCAGTACTTC
j_call: TRBJ1-1; clone_size: few; d_call: .; v_call: TRBV7-8; cdr3_aa: CASSLGGAEAFF; cdr3_nt: TGTGCCAGCAGCCTAGGGGGAGCTGAAGCTTTCTTT
j_call: TRBJ2-2; clone_size: .; d_call: TRBD2; v_call: TRBV12-3/TRBV12-4; cdr3_aa: CASSPWTSGGANTGELFF; cdr3_nt: TGTGCCAGCAGTCCCTGGACTAGCGGGGGGGCAAACACCGGGGAGCTGTTTTTT
j_call: TRBJ2-5; clone_size: few; d_call: TRBD1; v_call: TRBV7-6; cdr3_aa: CASSEGTEQETQYF; cdr3_nt: TGTGCCAGCAGCGAAGGGACAGAACAAGAGACCCAGTACTTC
j_call: TRBJ1-1; clone_size: .; d_call: .; v_call: TRBV5-5; cdr3_aa: CASSLPMNTEAFF; cdr3_nt: TGTGCCAGCAGCTTGCCCATGAACACTGAAGCTTTCTTT
j_call: TRBJ2-6; clone_size: once; d_call: TRBD1; v_call: TRBV29-1; cdr3_aa: CSVGDRDRYSGANVLTF; cdr3_nt: TGCAGCGTTGGTGACAGGGATCGTTACTCTGGGGCCAACGTCCTGACTTTC
j_call: TRBJ2-2; clone_size: .; d_call: .; v_call: TRBV11-2; cdr3_aa: CASTRTRTGELFF; cdr3_nt: TGTGCCAGCACCAGAACGCGGACCGGGGAGCTGTTTTTT
j_call: TRBJ1-5; clone_size: few; d_call: .; v_call: TRBV25-1; cdr3_aa: CASSEYFPRVGNQPQHF; cdr3_nt: TGTGCCAGCAGTGAATATTTCCCCAGGGTGGGCAATCAGCCCCAGCATTTT
j_call: TRBJ2-1; clone_size: .; d_call: .; v_call: TRBV7-8; cdr3_aa: CASSPGSTDSNEQFF; cdr3_nt: TGTGCCAGCAGCCCTGGCAGTACAGACTCCAATGAGCAGTTCTTC
j_call: TRBJ2-3; clone_size: few; d_call: .; v_call: TRBV28; cdr3_aa: CASSGRLDRTDTQYF; cdr3_nt: TGTGCCAGCAGTGGCCGATTGGACCGCACAGATACGCAGTATTTT
j_call: TRBJ2-5; clone_size: .; d_call: .; v_call: TRBV15; cdr3_aa: CATSRARDVETQYF; cdr3_nt: TGTGCCACCAGCAGGGCCAGGGATGTAGAGACCCAGTACTTC
j_call: TRBJ1-1; clone_size: .; d_call: .; v_call: TRBV29-1; cdr3_aa: CSVVGGAEAFF; cdr3_nt: TGCAGCGTTGTGGGAGGGGCTGAAGCTTTCTTT
j_call: TRBJ2-7; clone_size: .; d_call: TRBD2; v_call: TRBV7-2; cdr3_aa: CASRGDRLGTSGNYEQYF; cdr3_nt: TGTGCCAGCAGGGGCGATCGACTCGGGACTAGCGGGAACTACGAGCAGTACTTC
j_call: TRBJ2-7; clone_size: few; d_call: TRBD1; v_call: TRBV6-5; cdr3_aa: CASSRSGTGVYEQYF; cdr3_nt: TGTGCCAGCAGTCGATCCGGGACAGGGGTTTACGAGCAGTACTTC
j_call: TRBJ1-2; clone_size: .; d_call: .; v_call: TRBV6-8; cdr3_aa: CASSRGLGYTF; cdr3_nt: TGTGCCAGCAGCCGAGGGTTAGGCTACACCTTC
j_call: TRBJ2-7; clone_size: .; d_call: TRBD1; v_call: TRBV4-1; cdr3_aa: CASSRTGAHEQYF; cdr3_nt: TGCGCCAGCAGCCGGACAGGGGCCCACGAGCAGTACTTC
j_call: TRBJ2-1; clone_size: .; d_call: TRBD2; v_call: TRBV7-2; cdr3_aa: CASSLLSGGAYNEQFF; cdr3_nt: TGTGCCAGCAGCTTACTTAGCGGGGGGGCCTACAATGAGCAGTTCTTC
j_call: TRBJ1-6; clone_size: .; d_call: .; v_call: TRBV2; cdr3_aa: CVSSERTGGGYSPLHF; cdr3_nt: TGTGTCAGCAGTGAAAGGACGGGAGGGGGTTATTCACCCCTCCACTTT
j_call: TRBJ1-1; clone_size: .; d_call: .; v_call: TRBV6-6; cdr3_aa: CASSGALHTEAFF; cdr3_nt: TGTGCCAGCTCCGGGGCGCTTCACACTGAAGCTTTCTTT
j_call: TRBJ1-1; clone_size: .; d_call: TRBD1; v_call: TRBV6-6; cdr3_aa: CASRPEVGNRGPDTEAFF; cdr3_nt: TGTGCCAGCAGACCCGAGGTAGGGAACAGGGGGCCGGACACTGAAGCTTTCTTT
j_call: TRBJ1-2; clone_size: few; d_call: .; v_call: TRBV6-5; cdr3_aa: CASSYSLGGVDGYTF; cdr3_nt: TGTGCCAGCAGTTACTCGCTGGGTGGAGTGGATGGCTACACCTTC
j_call: TRBJ2-5; clone_size: .; d_call: .; v_call: TRBV19; cdr3_aa: CASSIDLGATGEETQYF; cdr3_nt: TGTGCCAGTAGTATAGATCTGGGGGCAACGGGAGAAGAGACCCAGTACTTC
j_call: TRBJ2-2; clone_size: .; d_call: .; v_call: TRBV29-1; cdr3_aa: CSVTGTYTGELFF; cdr3_nt: TGCAGCGTGACCGGGACATACACCGGGGAGCTGTTTTTT
j_call: TRBJ2-6; clone_size: .; d_call: .; v_call: TRBV7-6; cdr3_aa: CASSSTALLSGANVLTF; cdr3_nt: TGTGCCAGCAGTTCCACAGCACTCCTCTCTGGGGCCAACGTCCTGACTTTC
j_call: TRBJ2-2; clone_size: once; d_call: TRBD1; v_call: TRBV5-1; cdr3_aa: CASSLTGENTGELFF; cdr3_nt: TGCGCCAGCAGCTTGACAGGGGAGAACACCGGGGAGCTGTTTTTT